This T cell receptor beta chain derives from a study of blood T cells in healthy people across ages (dated by TCRdb to about 2015). General notes on the study: In model experiments, roughly one uniquely barcoded TCR beta cDNA molecule per two T cells was captured by template switching. Age-related changes in TCR beta repertoire diversity were measured in the study by deep sequencing normalized with unique cDNA molecular identifiers. The donors were split into four age groups: young (average around 17 years), middle-aged (over 35), aged (roughly 68) and long-lived (roughly 80). To avoid experimental bias, donors of different ages were distributed randomly across sequencing lanes. The study analyzed two additional independent replicas of 1 million unique cDNA reads from the same blood draw for two donors, one aged 18 to 30 and one aged 80 or older. Here is what the overall study found, with its caveats: Total diversity estimates from one million sequenced T cells were considered lower bounds and underestimates. The CMV infection status of donors was not known, potentially confounding age-related changes in expanded clonotypes. Observed TCR beta diversity per million T cells fell roughly linearly with age, and a significant reduction was already apparent by age around 40. Since profiling was done on bulk unsorted PBMCs, naive and antigen-experienced compartments could not be conclusively compared. Compared with the aged group, the long-lived group had more naive CD4+ T cells, fewer expanded clones and increased TCR diversity, a pattern suggesting age selection. There was a strong correlation between observed TCR beta diversity and the percentage of naive T cells measured by flow cytometry.

Systemically healthy Caucasian individuals from Russia, 35 to 40 in total and aged 6 to 90 years, were included as donors. Around 10 milliliters of peripheral blood were collected from each donor into EDTA-treated Vacutainer tubes. Ficoll-Paque density-gradient centrifugation was used to isolate PBMCs, with at least 6.5 million per sample. Total RNA was extracted from PBMCs with Trizol reagent, with at least 5 micrograms obtained per sample. For every donor, flow cytometry on a PBMC aliquot measured the percentage of naive CD45RAhigh/CD27high T cells. The CDR1 and CDR2 encoded by the germline V gene are MDHEN and SYDVKM. V and J are trimmed by 6 bases and 6 bases, and the gene matches miss 10 bases of the junction. The CDR3 spans 15 residues, from the cysteine through the phenylalanine. The DNA shown is the 45-base CDR3, in frame from base 1. Libraries were made using 5' RACE. The sample was run on an Illumina HiSeq 2500. A second PCR of roughly 7 to 12 cycles was run with a J-beta primer mix and a sample-barcoded 5' primer. A template-switch 5' adaptor carrying 12 random nucleotides introduced a unique molecular identifier onto each TCR beta cDNA molecule. At least 2.5 million CDR3-containing paired-end reads were obtained from each sample. First-strand cDNA was synthesized from all RNA with the Mint cDNA synthesis kit, primed by a TRBC-specific oligonucleotide. All cDNA was treated with uracil-DNA glycosylase and then went through a first 18-cycle PCR with the universal primers M1SS and BC2_uni_R. As for the authors' bioinformatics: For normalization, 1 million high-quality reads, each with a distinct molecular identifier, were randomly selected from each sample. Instead of being binned into consensus sequences, reads that shared molecular identifiers were thrown out. MiTCR, set to a Q25 quality threshold and the strictest error-elimination algorithm, was used for CDR3 identification, clonotype clustering and error correction. Lower-bound total TCR beta diversity was estimated with a nonparametric unseen species model using Euler transformation. TCRdb trimmed public reads at Q25 via fastp, called clones via MiXCR and kept in-frame beta chains. CDR3 protein duplicates are merged, each entry listing the most common genes and DNA. These V and J calls rely on TCRdb rather than the paper's analysis. For this sample there are 1.5 million to 2 million distinct CDR3 sequences; around 48% appear just once. The ten largest clonotypes hold more than 2% of the sample.

This clonotype turned up a few times. This clone's antigen is unknown. Qualities for individual bases were not recorded, and no much larger clone is one base off. The TCR originated in a woman in her 40s in good health. The sequenced material came from blood. The chain uses TRBV28 and TRBJ2-3, with 9 bases aligning to TRBD1. The base sequence is TGTGCCAGCAGCCCAGGGGACAGGGCGCTTGATACGCAGTATTTT. This codes for CASSPGDRALDTQYF.